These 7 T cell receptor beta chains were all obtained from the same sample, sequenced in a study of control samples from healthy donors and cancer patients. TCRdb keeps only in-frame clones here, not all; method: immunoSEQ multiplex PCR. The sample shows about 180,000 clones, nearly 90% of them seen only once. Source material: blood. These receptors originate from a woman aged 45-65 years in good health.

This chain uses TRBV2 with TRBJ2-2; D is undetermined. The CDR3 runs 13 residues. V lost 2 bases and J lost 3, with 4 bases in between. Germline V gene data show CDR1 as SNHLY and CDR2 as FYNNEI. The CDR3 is CASSEQDTGELFF. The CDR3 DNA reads TGTGCCAGCAGTGAACAGGACACCGGGGAGCTGTTTTTT.

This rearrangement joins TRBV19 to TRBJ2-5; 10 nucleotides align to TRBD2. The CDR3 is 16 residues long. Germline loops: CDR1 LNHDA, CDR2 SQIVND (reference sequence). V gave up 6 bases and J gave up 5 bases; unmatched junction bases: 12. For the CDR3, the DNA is TGTGCCAGTAGCTGGAGGGTAGCGGGGGGAAGGGAGACCCAGTACTTC. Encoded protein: CASSWRVAGGRETQYF.

As DNA, the CDR3 is TGTGCAAGTGTTAACACTGAAGCTTTCTTT. Protein product: CASVNTEAFF. The gene calls are TRBV12-2 and TRBJ1-1. TRBV12-2 is noted as a pseudogene. This CDR3 has 10 residues.

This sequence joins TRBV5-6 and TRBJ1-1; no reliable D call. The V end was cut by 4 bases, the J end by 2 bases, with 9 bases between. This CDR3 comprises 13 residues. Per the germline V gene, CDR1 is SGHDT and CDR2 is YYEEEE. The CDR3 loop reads CASSRPVNTEAFF. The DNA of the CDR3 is TGTGCCAGCAGCCGACCTGTTAACACTGAAGCTTTCTTT.

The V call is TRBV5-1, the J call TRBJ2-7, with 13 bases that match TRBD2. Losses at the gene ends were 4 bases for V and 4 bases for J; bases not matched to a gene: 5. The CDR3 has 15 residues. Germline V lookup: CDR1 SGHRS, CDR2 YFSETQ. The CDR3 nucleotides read TGCGCCAGCAGCCCCACTAGCGGGGGGGCGTACGAGCAGTACTTC. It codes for CASSPTSGGAYEQYF.

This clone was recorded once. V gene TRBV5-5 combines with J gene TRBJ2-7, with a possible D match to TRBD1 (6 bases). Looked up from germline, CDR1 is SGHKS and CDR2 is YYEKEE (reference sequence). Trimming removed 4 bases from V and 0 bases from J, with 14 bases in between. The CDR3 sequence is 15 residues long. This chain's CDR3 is CASSINQGSSYEQYF. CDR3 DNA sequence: TGTGCCAGCAGCATTAACCAGGGGAGCTCCTACGAGCAGTACTTC.

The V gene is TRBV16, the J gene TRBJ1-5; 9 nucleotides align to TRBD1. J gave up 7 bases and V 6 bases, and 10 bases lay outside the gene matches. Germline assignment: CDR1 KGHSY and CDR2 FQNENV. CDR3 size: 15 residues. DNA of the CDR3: TGTGCCAGCAGTGGGACAGGGCCCGGCCGGCAGCCCCAGCATTTT. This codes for CASSGTGPGRQPQHF.